What follows are 10 T cell receptor beta chains derived from one specimen sequenced in a study of Graves' ophthalmopathy and Graves' hyperthyroidism. RNA transcripts were the source from which TCR beta CDR3 regions were amplified. First-round RT-PCR with HTBI primers preceded a second-round multiplex PCR. TCRdb reprocessed the multiplex PCR reads with MiXCR, giving one entry per CDR3 protein. The sample has 650,000 to 900,000 distinct CDR3 sequences, 40% seen once. The sequenced sample was peripheral blood. The receptor source for this set is an adult man with Graves' ophthalmopathy.

V gene TRBV20-1 combines with J gene TRBJ2-7; D gene uncertain. Trimming cost V 6 bases and J 6 bases, with 9 bases left between them. Germline-derived CDR1 and CDR2 are DFQATT and SNEGSKA (reference sequence). The CDR3 extends over 10 amino acids. The DNA for the CDR3 is TGCAGTGCGTCCGTTATCGAGCAGTACTTC. Residues: CSASVIEQYF.

This clonotype has at least ten counts. The chain uses TRBV29-1 and TRBJ1-2; D ambiguous. The CDR3 spans 11 residues. The germline V and J ends were trimmed by 6 bases and 8 bases, with 13 bases remaining between them. The germline CDR1 and CDR2 sequences are SQVTM and ANQGSEA. CDR3: CSVHGGNGYTF. The DNA of the CDR3 is TGCAGCGTGCACGGAGGGAACGGCTACACCTTC.

The J gene is TRBJ1-4, the V gene TRBV20-1; D unresolved. The length of the CDR3 is 12 residues. V was cut by 8 bases and J by 6 bases, with 13 bases left in between. Per the germline V gene, CDR1 is DFQATT and CDR2 is SNEGSKA (reference sequence). DNA for the CDR3: TGCAGTACTTCCTCGGGGTATGAAAAACTGTTTTTT. Translation: CSTSSGYEKLFF.

The V call is TRBV11-2, the J call TRBJ2-5; 8 nucleotides agree with TRBD2. Germline V CDR1 and CDR2: SGHAT, FQNNGV. The CDR3 runs 16 residues. Trimming removed 5 bases from V and 4 bases from J; junction bases left unmatched: 12. The CDR3 sequence: CASSPGLGEGSETQYF. The DNA of the CDR3 is TGTGCCAGCAGCCCGGGACTAGGGGAGGGATCAGAGACCCAGTACTTC. Looking up the rest from reference TRBV11-2 and TRBJ2-5 gives the full variable domain: EAGVAQSPRYKIIEKRQSVAFWCNPISGHATLYWYQQILGQGPKLLIQFQNNGVVDDSQLPKDRFSAERLKGVDSTLKIQPAKLEDSAVYLCASSPGLGEGSETQYFGPGTRLLVL.

About this clonotype itself: Since the CDR3 does not end with the conserved phenylalanine or tryptophan, this likely comes from a read error. The DNA is omitted, as the CDR3 cannot be located on it reliably, and the CDR3 follows TCRdb's listing. CDR3 loop: CATSRDAT. J is TRBJ2-6 and V is TRBV15. CDR1 LNHNV and CDR2 YYDKDF come from the germline V gene (reference sequence). Counting both end residues, the CDR3 totals 8 amino acids.

This clonotype was counted at least ten times. The chain uses TRBV6-6 and TRBJ2-7; D unclear. Germline V CDR1 and CDR2: MNHNY, SVGAGI (reference sequence). V shed 2 bases and J shed 2 bases, with 10 bases lying between them. The CDR3 runs to 14 residues. DNA of the CDR3: TGTGCCAGCAGTTACAGAACTGGAGCCTACGAGCAGTACTTC. As protein: CASSYRTGAYEQYF.

This clonotype was seen more than once but under ten times. This chain links TRBV11-2 with TRBJ2-7; no reliable D call. The V and J ends lost 3 bases and 3 bases respectively, with 6 bases between them. Germline CDR1 reads SGHAT; CDR2 reads FQNNGV. The CDR3 totals 12 residues. CDR3: CASSFRNYEQYF. CDR3 DNA: TGTGCCAGCAGCTTCCGAAACTACGAGCAGTACTTC.

About this clonotype: This may stem from a read error, because a much larger clone lies one nucleotide away. The gene calls are TRBV7-9 and TRBJ1-6; 9 bases agree with TRBD1. The CDR3 consists of 15 residues. V shed 5 bases, J shed 7 bases, and the junction held 6 bases outside the gene matches. Germline V gene data show CDR1 as SEHNR and CDR2 as FQNEAQ (reference sequence). The CDR3 loop reads CASSPGQGMNSPLHF. DNA of the CDR3: TGTGCCAGCAGCCCGGGACAGGGAATGAATTCACCCCTCCACTTT.

V usage is TRBV12-3 or TRBV12-4 and J usage is TRBJ2-6; D remains ambiguous. CDR3 length: 13 amino acids. V was shortened by 6 bases and J by 4 bases, with 7 bases between the two germline ends. The CDR3 DNA reads TGTGCCAGCAGCCAAAAAGGGGCCAACGTCCTGACTTTC. The encoded protein is CASSQKGANVLTF.

This clonotype was seen once. No conserved phenylalanine or tryptophan ends this CDR3, so it is likely a read error. The gene calls are TRBV7-9 and TRBJ1-2; possible D gene TRBD1, 5 bases. This CDR3 is 15 amino acids long. Germline assignment: CDR1 SEHNR and CDR2 FQNEAQ (reference sequence). The CDR3 spells CASSLARGRIDGYTV. CDR3 nucleotides: TGTGCTAGCAGCTTAGCGCGGGGGAGGATCGATGGCTACACCGTC.